This record looks at one TCR beta chain sequence and its context. The antigen remains unidentified. This specimen belongs to a study of CD8+ T cells in alopecia areata. Study-level information: The share of scalp area affected provided the severity score for treated patients. Findings and limits, study-wide: Relative to normal scalp, lesional scalp, especially alopecia totalis/universalis, showed higher clonality.

Regarding treatment: oral pan-JAK inhibitor, 5-10 mg twice daily. Patients with alopecia areata provided lesional scalp punch biopsies as well as peripheral blood. Per germline, CDR1 MDHEN and CDR2 SYDVKM. V gave up 3 bases and J gave up 4 bases, with 12 bases separating them. The CDR3 is 15 residues long. Reverse transcribed after extraction, RNA yielded cDNA as the sequencing template. TCRdb's table, derived via immunoSEQ multiplex PCR, lists solely in-frame clones and lacks some. The sample has 170,000 or so clones; around half are singletons. The source is a human donor with alopecia areata. Sequenced material: CD8+ T cells sorted from blood, taken at week 24, from a patient treated with tofacitinib. V usage is TRBV28 and J usage is TRBJ1-4; a weak D match, TRBD1 (5 bases). The CDR3 region is CASSFLGTDNEKLFF. The DNA for the CDR3 is TGTGCCAGCAGTTTTTTGGGGACGGATAATGAAAAACTGTTTTTT.